This T cell receptor (beta chain) was identified during a study of molecular identifiers for immune sequencing clone quantification. In preparing bulk TCR libraries, previously described methods and listed TCR primers were used. One entry per CDR3 protein results from TCRdb running MiXCR on the PCR reads. The top ten hold 0.75% to 0.85% of the sample, which has some 320,000 distinct CDR3 sequences, about 20% seen once. This clonotype has at least ten counts. Its target is unknown. Study observations and caveats: Because of identical TCR molecules sharing a barcode, sizes of highly expanded clones could be underestimated.

There are 14 residues in the CDR3. The germline V gene has CDR1 DFQATT and CDR2 SNEGSKA (reference sequence). The germline V and J ends were trimmed by 5 bases and 4 bases, with 16 bases remaining between them. Based on a CD8+CD4-CCR7+CD45RA+ profile, naive CD8 T cells were sorted. The sequence was collected from a human donor in good health. Some libraries in this study had Jurkat cell RNA spiked in. The sequencing sample was made of naive CD8+ T cells from blood, with Jurkat cell RNA spiked in. Specified subset: FACS-sorted CD8+CD4-CCR7+CD45RA+ naive T cells. The chain carries TRBV20-1 and TRBJ2-3, with D perhaps matching TRBD2 (6 bases). DNA for the CDR3: TGCAGTGCTTATCGGGACTCCCTTCCAGATACGCAGTATTTT. Its translation is CSAYRDSLPDTQYF.